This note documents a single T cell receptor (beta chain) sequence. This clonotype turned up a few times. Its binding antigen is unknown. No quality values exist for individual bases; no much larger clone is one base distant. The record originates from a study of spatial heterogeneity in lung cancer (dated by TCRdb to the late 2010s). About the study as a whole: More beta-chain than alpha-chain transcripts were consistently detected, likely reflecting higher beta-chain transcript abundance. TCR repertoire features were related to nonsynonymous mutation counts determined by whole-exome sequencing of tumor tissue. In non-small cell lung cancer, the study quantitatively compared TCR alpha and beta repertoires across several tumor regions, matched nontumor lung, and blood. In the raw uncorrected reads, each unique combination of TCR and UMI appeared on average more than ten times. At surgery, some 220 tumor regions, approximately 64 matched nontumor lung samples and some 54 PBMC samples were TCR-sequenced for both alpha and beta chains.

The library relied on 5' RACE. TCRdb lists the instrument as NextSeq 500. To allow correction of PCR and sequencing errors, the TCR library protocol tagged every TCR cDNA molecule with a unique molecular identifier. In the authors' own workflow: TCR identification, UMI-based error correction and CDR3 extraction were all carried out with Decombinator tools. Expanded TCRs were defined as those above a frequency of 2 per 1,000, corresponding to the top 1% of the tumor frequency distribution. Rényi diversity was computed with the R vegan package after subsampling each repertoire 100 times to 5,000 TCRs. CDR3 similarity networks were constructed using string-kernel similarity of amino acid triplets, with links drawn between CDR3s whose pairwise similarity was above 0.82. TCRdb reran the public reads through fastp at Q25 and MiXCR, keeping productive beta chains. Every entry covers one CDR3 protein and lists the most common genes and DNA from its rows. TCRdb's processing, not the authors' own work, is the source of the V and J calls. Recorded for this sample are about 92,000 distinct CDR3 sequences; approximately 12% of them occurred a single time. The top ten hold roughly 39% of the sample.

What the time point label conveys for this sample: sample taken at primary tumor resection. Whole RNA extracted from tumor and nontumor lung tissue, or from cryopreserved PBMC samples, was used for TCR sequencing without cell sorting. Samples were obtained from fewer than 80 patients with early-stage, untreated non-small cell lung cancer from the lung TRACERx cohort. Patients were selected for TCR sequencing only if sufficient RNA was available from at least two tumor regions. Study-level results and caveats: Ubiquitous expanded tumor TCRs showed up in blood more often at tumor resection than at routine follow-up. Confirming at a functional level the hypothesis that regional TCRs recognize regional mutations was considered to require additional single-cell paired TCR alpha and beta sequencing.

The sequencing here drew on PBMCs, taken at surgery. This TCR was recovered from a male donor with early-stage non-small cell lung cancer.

CDR3 region: CASSLPFPRGRAEAFF. The DNA sequence is as follows: TGTGCCAGCAGCCTACCATTCCCCAGGGGGCGGGCTGAAGCTTTCTTT. The chain uses TRBV7-2 and TRBJ1-1, with 8 bases matching TRBD1. CDR1 and CDR2 were assigned from the germline V gene as SGHTA and FQGNSA. The CDR3 goes from the cysteine to the phenylalanine over 16 residues. Here the CDR3 DNA is all that survives: 48 bases in frame from base 1. V is cut back by 5 bases and J by 6 bases, with 14 bases in the junction unmatched.